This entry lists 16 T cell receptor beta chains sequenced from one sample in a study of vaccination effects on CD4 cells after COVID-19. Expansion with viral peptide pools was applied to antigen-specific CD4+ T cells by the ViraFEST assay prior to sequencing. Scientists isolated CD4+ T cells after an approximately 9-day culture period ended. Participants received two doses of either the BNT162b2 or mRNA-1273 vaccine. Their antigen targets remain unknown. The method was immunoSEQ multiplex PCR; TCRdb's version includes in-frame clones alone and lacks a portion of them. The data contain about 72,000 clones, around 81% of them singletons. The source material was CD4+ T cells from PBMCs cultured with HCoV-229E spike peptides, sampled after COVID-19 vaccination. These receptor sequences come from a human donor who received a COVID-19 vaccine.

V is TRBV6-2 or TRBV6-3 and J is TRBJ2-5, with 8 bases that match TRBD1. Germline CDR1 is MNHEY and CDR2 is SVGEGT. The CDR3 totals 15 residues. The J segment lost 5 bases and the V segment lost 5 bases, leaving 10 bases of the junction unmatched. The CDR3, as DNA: TGTGCCAGCAGTGATCGGGACAGGCATTCGGAGACCCAGTACTTC. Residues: CASSDRDRHSETQYF.

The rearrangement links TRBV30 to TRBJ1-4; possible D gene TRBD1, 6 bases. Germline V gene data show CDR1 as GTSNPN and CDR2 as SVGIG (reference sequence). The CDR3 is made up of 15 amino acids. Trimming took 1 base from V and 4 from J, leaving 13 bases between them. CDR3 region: CAWSGGQAGNEKLFF. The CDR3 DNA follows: TGTGCCTGGAGTGGGGGGCAGGCCGGTAATGAAAAACTGTTTTTT.

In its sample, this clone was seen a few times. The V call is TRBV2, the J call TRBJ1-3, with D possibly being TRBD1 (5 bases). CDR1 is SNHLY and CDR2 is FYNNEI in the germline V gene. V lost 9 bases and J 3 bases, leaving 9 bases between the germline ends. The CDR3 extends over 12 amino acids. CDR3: CASHRLGNTIYF. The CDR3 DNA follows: TGTGCCAGTCACAGGCTTGGAAACACCATATATTTT.

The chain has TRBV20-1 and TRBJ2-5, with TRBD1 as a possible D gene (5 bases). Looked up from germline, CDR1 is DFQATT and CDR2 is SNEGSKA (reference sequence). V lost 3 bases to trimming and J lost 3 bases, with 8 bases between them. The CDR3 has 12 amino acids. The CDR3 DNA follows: TGCAGTGCTAGTTTAGGGGAAGAGACCCAGTACTTC. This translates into CSASLGEETQYF.

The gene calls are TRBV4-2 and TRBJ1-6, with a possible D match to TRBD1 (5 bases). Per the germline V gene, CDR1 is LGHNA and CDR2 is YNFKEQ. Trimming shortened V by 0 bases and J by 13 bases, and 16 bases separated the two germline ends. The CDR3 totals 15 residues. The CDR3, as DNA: TGTGCCAGCAGCCAAGAAAGGGGAGGTCGGCCGCCCCTCCACTTT. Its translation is CASSQERGGRPPLHF.

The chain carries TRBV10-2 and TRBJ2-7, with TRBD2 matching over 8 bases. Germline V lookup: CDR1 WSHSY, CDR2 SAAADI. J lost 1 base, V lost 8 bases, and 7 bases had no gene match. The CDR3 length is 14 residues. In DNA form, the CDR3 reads TGCGCCAGCCGGGAGGGAGGGACTTCCTACGAGCAGTACGTC. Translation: CASREGGTSYEQYV.

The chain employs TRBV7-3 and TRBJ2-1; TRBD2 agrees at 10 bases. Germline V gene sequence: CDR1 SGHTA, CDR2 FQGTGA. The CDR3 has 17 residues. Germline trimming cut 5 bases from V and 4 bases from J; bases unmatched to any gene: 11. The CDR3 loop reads CASSPTPPSGGYNEQFF. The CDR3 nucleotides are TGTGCCAGCAGCCCCACCCCCCCTAGCGGGGGATACAATGAGCAGTTCTTC.

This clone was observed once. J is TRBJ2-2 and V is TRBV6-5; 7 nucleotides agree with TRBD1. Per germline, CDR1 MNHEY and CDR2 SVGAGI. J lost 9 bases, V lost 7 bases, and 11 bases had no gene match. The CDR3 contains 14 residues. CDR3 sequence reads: CASNRQGWERELFF. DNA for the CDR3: TGTGCCAGCAACCGACAGGGTTGGGAAAGGGAGCTGTTTTTT.

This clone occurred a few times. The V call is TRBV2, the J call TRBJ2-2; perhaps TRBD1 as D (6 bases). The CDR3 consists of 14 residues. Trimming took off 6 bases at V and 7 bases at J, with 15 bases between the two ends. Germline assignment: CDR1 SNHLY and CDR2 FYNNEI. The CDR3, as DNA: TGTGCCAGCAGAGGCCAGGGGAATGGCGGGGAGCTGTTTTTT. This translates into CASRGQGNGGELFF.

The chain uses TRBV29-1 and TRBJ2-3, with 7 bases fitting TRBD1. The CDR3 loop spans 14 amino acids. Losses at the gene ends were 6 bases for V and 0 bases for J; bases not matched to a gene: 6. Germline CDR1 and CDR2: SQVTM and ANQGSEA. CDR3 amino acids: CSVRTGFSTDTQYF. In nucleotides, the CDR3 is TGCAGCGTGAGGACAGGCTTTAGCACAGATACGCAGTATTTT.

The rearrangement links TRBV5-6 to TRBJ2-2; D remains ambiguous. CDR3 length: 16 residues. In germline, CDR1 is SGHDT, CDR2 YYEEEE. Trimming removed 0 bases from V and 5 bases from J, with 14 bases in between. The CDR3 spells CASSLATAILTGELFF. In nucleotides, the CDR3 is TGTGCCAGCAGCTTGGCGACGGCGATCCTGACCGGGGAGCTGTTTTTT.

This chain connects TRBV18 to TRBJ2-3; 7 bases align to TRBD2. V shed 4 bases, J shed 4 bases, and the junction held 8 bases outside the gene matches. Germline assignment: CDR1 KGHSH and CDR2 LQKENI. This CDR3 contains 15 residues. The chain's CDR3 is CASSRGGTLADTQYF. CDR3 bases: TGTGCCAGCTCACGGGGAGGGACCCTCGCAGATACGCAGTATTTT.

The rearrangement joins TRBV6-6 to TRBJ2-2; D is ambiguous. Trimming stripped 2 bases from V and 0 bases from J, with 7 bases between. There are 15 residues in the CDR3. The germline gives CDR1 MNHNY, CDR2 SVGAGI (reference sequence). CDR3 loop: CASSYRRTNTGELFF. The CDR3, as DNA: TGTGCCAGCAGTTACCGCCGGACGAACACCGGGGAGCTGTTTTTT.

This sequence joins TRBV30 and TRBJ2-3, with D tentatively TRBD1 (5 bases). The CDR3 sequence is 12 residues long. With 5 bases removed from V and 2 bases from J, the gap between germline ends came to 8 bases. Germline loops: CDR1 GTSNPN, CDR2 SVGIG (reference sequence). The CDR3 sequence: CAWGQNTDTQYF. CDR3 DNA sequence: TGTGCCTGGGGACAAAACACAGATACGCAGTATTTT.

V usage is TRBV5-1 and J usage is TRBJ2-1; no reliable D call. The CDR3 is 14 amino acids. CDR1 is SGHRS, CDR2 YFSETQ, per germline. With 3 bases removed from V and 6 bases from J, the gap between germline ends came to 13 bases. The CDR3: CASSSFRASNEQFF. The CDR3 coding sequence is TGCGCCAGCAGCTCTTTCCGAGCGTCCAATGAGCAGTTCTTC.

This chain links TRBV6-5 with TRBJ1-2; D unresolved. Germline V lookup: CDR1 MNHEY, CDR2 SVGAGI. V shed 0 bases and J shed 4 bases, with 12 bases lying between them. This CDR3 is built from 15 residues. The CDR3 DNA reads TGTGCCAGCAGTTACTCAGGGTTCGGTGGCTATGGCTACACCTTC. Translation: CASSYSGFGGYGYTF.